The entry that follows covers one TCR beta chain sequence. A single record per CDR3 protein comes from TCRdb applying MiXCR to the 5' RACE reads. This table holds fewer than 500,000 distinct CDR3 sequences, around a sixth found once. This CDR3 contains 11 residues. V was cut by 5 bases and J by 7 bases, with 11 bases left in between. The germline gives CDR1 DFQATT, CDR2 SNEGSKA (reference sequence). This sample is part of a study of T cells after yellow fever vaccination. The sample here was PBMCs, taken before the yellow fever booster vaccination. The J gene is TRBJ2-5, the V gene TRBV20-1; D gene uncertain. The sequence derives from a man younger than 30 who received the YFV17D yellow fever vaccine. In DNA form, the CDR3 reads TGCAGTGCTGATACCAAGCGGACCCAGTACTTC. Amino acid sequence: CSADTKRTQYF.